This TCR beta chain is drawn from a study of blood T cells in healthy people across ages. The wider study: About one barcoded beta molecule per two T cells came from capture by template switching.

Study-level results: Across the age range, TCR beta diversity per million T cells fell in a roughly linear way.

V lost 2 bases and J lost 4; bases outside the gene matches: 5. This CDR3 region has 16 residues. Per germline, CDR1 MGHDK and CDR2 SYGVNS. The use of a sample-barcoded 5' primer and a J-beta primer mix characterized a second PCR of roughly 6 to 11 cycles. TCRdb reanalysed the 5' RACE reads using MiXCR and keeps one entry per CDR3 protein. The profile shows some 1.4 million distinct CDR3 sequences, approximately 42% of them singletons. Details on this clonotype: Antigen unknown.

The sequencing input was blood. This TCR came from a woman between 18 and 29 years old in good health. The V and J genes are TRBV25-1 and TRBJ2-6; 7 nucleotides match TRBD1. CDR3 sequence: CASSEATGSGANVLTF. The CDR3 coding sequence is TGTGCCAGCAGTGAAGCGACAGGGTCCGGGGCCAACGTCCTGACTTTC.